This T cell receptor beta chain emerged from a study of cytomegalovirus exposure and HLA in healthy donors. Points from the study as a whole: Later analysis demonstrated an association between a missense DCLRE1C variant and TCR beta V- and J-gene trimming.

Turning to this clone: The antigen is undetermined.

Germline CDR1 and CDR2: SGHDT and YYEEEE. With 3 bases removed from V and 9 bases from J, the gap between germline ends came to 25 bases. The CDR3 has 17 amino acids. PCR involved 60 Vbeta and 13 Jbeta primers. Some clones are missing from TCRdb's copy, which holds only in-frame ones; the method was immunoSEQ multiplex PCR. The table has roughly 100,000 clones, about 74% seen once. This sequence joins TRBV5-6 and TRBJ2-1, with a possible D match to TRBD2 (6 bases). The TCR comes from a female donor in good health and CMV-seropositive. The sequencing input was PBMCs. The CDR3 sequence: CASSSFQYGTHVGEQFF. DNA of the CDR3: TGTGCCAGCAGCTCGTTTCAATACGGGACTCACGTGGGTGAGCAGTTCTTC.